These 15 T cell receptor beta chains were all obtained from the same sample, sequenced in a study of T cell responses to AZD1222 COVID-19 vaccine. TCRdb's table, derived via immunoSEQ multiplex PCR, lists solely in-frame clones and lacks some. This repertoire shows roughly 120,000 clones, approximately 90% found once; its top ten account for 4.2%. Sequencing used peripheral blood, obtained 28 days after the second dose of the MenACWY control vaccine. These TCRs come from an adult who received the MenACWY meningococcal vaccine as a control.

CDR3 in amino acids: CASSDGVFGEQYV. The CDR3 DNA reads TGTGCCAGCAGTGATGGGGTATTTGGCGAGCAGTACGTC. The rearrangement links TRBV6-1 to TRBJ2-7; D gene uncertain. Per the germline V gene, CDR1 is MNHNS and CDR2 is SASEGT. Between the trimmed V and J ends, which lost 3 bases and 6 bases, there was a span of 12 bases. This CDR3 has 13 amino acids.

This chain connects TRBV7-2 to TRBJ1-5; weak D call: TRBD1 (5 bases). V was trimmed by 5 bases and J by 2 bases, leaving 16 bases between them. Germline V gives CDR1 SGHTA, CDR2 FQGNSA. The CDR3 totals 16 residues. As DNA, the CDR3 is TGTGCCAGCAGCGGTACTCTGGGGCGCGGCAATCAGCCCCAGCATTTT. It specifies CASSGTLGRGNQPQHF.

V is TRBV5-4 and J is TRBJ1-2; 7 bases match TRBD1. The CDR3 covers 13 residues. Germline CDR1 SGHNT, CDR2 YYREEE (reference sequence). Trimming took 5 bases from V and 5 from J; bases not matched to a gene: 6. CDR3: CASSLPGGYGYTF. In nucleotides, the CDR3 is TGTGCCAGCAGTCTTCCAGGGGGATATGGCTACACCTTC.

The J gene is TRBJ2-3, the V gene TRBV7-9; TRBD2 is a possible D gene (6 bases). The CDR3 length is 15 residues. Trimming shortened V by 2 bases and J by 2 bases, and 11 bases separated the two germline ends. Germline V gene data show CDR1 as SEHNR and CDR2 as FQNEAQ (reference sequence). The chain's CDR3 is CASSLYRRDTDTQYF. DNA of the CDR3: TGTGCCAGCAGCTTATACCGGCGGGACACAGATACGCAGTATTTT. The whole variable domain, filled in from reference TRBV7-9 and TRBJ2-3, reads DTGVSQNPRHKITKRGQNVTFRCDPISEHNRLYWYRQTLGQGPEFLTYFQNEAQLEKSRLLSDRFSAERPKGSFSTLEIQRTEQGDSAMYLCASSLYRRDTDTQYFGPGTRLTVL.

The chain uses TRBV6-5 and TRBJ2-7, with 9 nucleotides matching TRBD1. CDR3 size: 13 residues. V was pared by 7 bases and J by 1 base, with 2 bases of the junction left unmatched. Germline CDR1 and CDR2: MNHEY and SVGAGI. CDR3 protein: CASTGTGSYEQYV. CDR3 nucleotides: TGTGCCAGCACTGGGACAGGGTCCTACGAGCAGTACGTC.

The chain employs TRBV28 and TRBJ1-4, with D uncertain. CDR3 length: 14 amino acids. The V gene lost 7 bases and the J gene lost 10 bases, with 19 bases spanning the gap. From germline, CDR1 is MDHEN and CDR2 SYDVKM. In DNA form, the CDR3 reads TGTGCCAGCACCACCTCGAGGCAGTTCGGAAAACTGTTTTTT. Translating gives CASTTSRQFGKLFF.

V and J are TRBV12-3 or TRBV12-4 and TRBJ2-7; D call uncertain. Trimming took off 6 bases at V and 3 bases at J, with 9 bases between the two ends. The CDR3 contains 12 residues. The CDR3 DNA reads TGTGCCAGCAGCCAGCTTTTCTACGAGCAGTACTTC. It codes for CASSQLFYEQYF.

The rearrangement uses TRBV3-1 (or the pseudogene TRBV3-2) and TRBJ1-1; TRBD1 is a possible D gene (5 bases). Germline lookup yields CDR1 LGHDT and CDR2 YNNKEL (reference sequence). V gave up 4 bases and J gave up 6 bases, with 24 bases separating them. The CDR3 sequence is 17 residues long. The CDR3 sequence: CASSRGLSWSRVAEAFF. The CDR3 coding sequence is TGTGCCAGCAGCCGGGGGTTGTCCTGGTCGAGAGTAGCTGAAGCTTTCTTT.

This clone has a handful of counts. The V gene is TRBV12-3 or TRBV12-4, the J gene TRBJ1-1; D unresolved. The CDR3 contains 13 residues. V was pared by 3 bases and J by 0 bases, with 5 bases between. Written as DNA, the CDR3 is TGTGCCAGCAGTTTTCGGTTGAACACTGAAGCTTTCTTT. It yields the protein CASSFRLNTEAFF.

This clone was observed a few times. The CDR3 nucleotides read TGCGCCAGCAGCCAAGGGCGGTCCTGGGATCCACAAGAGACCCAGTACTTC. Translating gives CASSQGRSWDPQETQYF. V usage is TRBV4-1 and J usage is TRBJ2-5; no clear D gene. This CDR3 comprises 17 residues. The germline V and J ends were trimmed by 1 base and 2 bases, with 17 bases remaining between them. Germline V gene sequence: CDR1 MGHRA, CDR2 YSYEKL.

The chain employs TRBV3-1 (or the pseudogene TRBV3-2) and TRBJ2-1; perhaps TRBD1 as D (6 bases). Germline CDR1 is LGHDT and CDR2 is YNNKEL (reference sequence). Trimming took 2 bases from V and 9 from J, leaving 29 bases between them. The CDR3 sequence is 19 residues long. CDR3 nucleotides: TGTGCCAGCAGCCAAAATACTTTCTCCTTAGTGGGGGCGGGTGGTGAGCAGTTCTTC. It is translated as CASSQNTFSLVGAGGEQFF.

The chain recombines TRBV2 with TRBJ2-1, with 9 bases aligning to TRBD1. The CDR3 has 14 amino acids. In germline, CDR1 is SNHLY, CDR2 FYNNEI. After removal of 6 bases from V and 8 bases from J, the junction contained 8 bases not matched to a gene. In DNA form, the CDR3 reads TGTGCCAGCAGCGCCGGGACAGGGAGGGATGAGCAGTTCTTC. Translating it yields CASSAGTGRDEQFF.

This chain joins TRBV20-1 and TRBJ2-1; D call uncertain. This CDR3 spans 10 amino acids. CDR1 DFQATT and CDR2 SNEGSKA come from the germline V gene (reference sequence). V dropped 4 bases and J dropped 7 bases, with 5 bases sitting between them. CDR3 sequence reads: CSAKGNEQFF. The DNA of the CDR3 is TGCAGTGCTAAAGGGAATGAGCAGTTCTTC.

The chain uses TRBV6-5 and TRBJ2-7; TRBD2 is a possible D gene (5 bases). Trimming cost V 6 bases and J 4 bases, with 10 bases left between them. Germline CDR1 and CDR2: MNHEY and SVGAGI. The length of the CDR3 is 12 residues. The CDR3 here is CASRNSGYEQYF. CDR3 sequence (DNA): TGTGCCAGCAGAAATTCGGGATACGAGCAGTACTTC.

The V gene is TRBV6-4, the J gene TRBJ1-6; D is unclear. The CDR3 spans 14 residues. CDR1 is MRHNA and CDR2 is SNTAGT in the germline V gene. The germline V and J ends were trimmed by 0 bases and 6 bases, with 6 bases remaining between them. The CDR3 spells CASSDSYGNSPLHF. CDR3 DNA: TGTGCCAGCAGTGACTCGTATGGTAATTCACCCCTCCACTTT.